The 11 T cell receptor beta chains below were found in one sample sequenced in a study of blood T cell repertoires in COVID-19. The repertoire was sequenced with immunoSEQ multiplex PCR; TCRdb's copy has only in-frame clones and lacks some. The data show 140,000 or so clones, 75% to 85% seen once. The specimen sequenced was peripheral blood. The receptors derive from a man aged 60-69 years with acute or convalescent COVID-19.

The rearrangement links TRBV5-1 to TRBJ2-3, with 10 bases identical to TRBD2. The germline CDR1 and CDR2 sequences are SGHRS and YFSETQ. There are 19 residues in the CDR3. With 1 base clipped from V and 2 bases from J, the junction kept 13 bases outside the gene matches. CDR3 protein: CASSLWPQAGGPITDTQYF. DNA of the CDR3: TGCGCCAGCAGCTTGTGGCCCCAAGCGGGAGGGCCAATCACAGATACGCAGTATTTT.

The J gene is TRBJ2-7, the V gene TRBV6-5; 7 bases are shared with TRBD1. The CDR3 runs 15 residues. Germline CDR1 and CDR2: MNHEY and SVGAGI. The J segment lost 0 bases and the V segment lost 4 bases, leaving 6 bases of the junction unmatched. The CDR3 sequence is CASSSPGQPSYEQYF. The CDR3 DNA sequence: TGTGCCAGCAGTTCTCCGGGACAGCCCTCCTACGAGCAGTACTTC.

The chain couples TRBV19 to TRBJ2-1; TRBD1 aligns across 11 bases. Germline assignment: CDR1 LNHDA and CDR2 SQIVND (reference sequence). The CDR3 has 17 amino acids. V dropped 4 bases and J dropped 6; count of bases not matched to a gene: 11. The CDR3 spells CASSNPNSGQGGNEQFF. The CDR3, as DNA: TGTGCCAGTAGTAACCCAAACTCGGGACAGGGGGGCAATGAGCAGTTCTTC. The full variable domain, in which reference TRBV19 and TRBJ2-1 provide the parts outside the CDR3, is DGGITQSPKYLFRKEGQNVTLSCEQNLNHDAMYWYRQDPGQGLRLIYYSQIVNDFQKGDIAEGYSVSREKKESFPLTVTSAQKNPTAFYLCASSNPNSGQGGNEQFFGPGTRLTVL.

The sample holds a few counts of this clone. The chain recombines TRBV11-2 with TRBJ2-6, with D perhaps matching TRBD1 (5 bases). Germline CDR1 and CDR2: SGHAT and FQNNGV. V lost 2 bases and J lost 0, with 17 bases in between. CDR3 length equals 19 residues. CDR3 DNA: TGTGCCAGCAGCTTATGGGGCGGCAGGGCCGGCTCTGGGGCCAACGTCCTGACTTTC. The encoded protein is CASSLWGGRAGSGANVLTF.

The chain has TRBV6-6 and TRBJ2-7; no reliable D call. The CDR3 covers 12 residues. Germline-derived CDR1 and CDR2 are MNHNY and SVGAGI (reference sequence). V was clipped by 1 base and J by 2 bases, with 3 bases between them. Here the CDR3 DNA reads TGTGCCAGCAGTTACTTAGCCTACGAGCAGTACTTC. This codes for CASSYLAYEQYF.

This clone was counted only a few times. V and J are TRBV16 and TRBJ1-5, with D uncertain. V lost 4 bases and J 5 bases, leaving 9 bases between the germline ends. The germline V gene has CDR1 KGHSY and CDR2 FQNENV. This CDR3 has 13 amino acids. This CDR3 reads CASSRLGDQPQHF. The CDR3 bases are TGTGCCAGCAGCCGGCTGGGAGATCAGCCCCAGCATTTT.

The CDR3: CASSLVRSTGELFF. As DNA, the CDR3 is TGTGCCAGCAGCTTAGTTCGGAGCACCGGGGAGCTGTTTTTT. The V call is TRBV7-8, the J call TRBJ2-2; D unclear. Looked up from germline, CDR1 is SGHVS and CDR2 is FQNEAQ. This CDR3 region has 14 residues. V was trimmed by 1 base and J by 4 bases, leaving 7 bases between them.

This clone was seen many times. The CDR3 nucleotides read TGTGCCAGCAGTGAAGGGGCAGGGGGCGTCTATGGCTACACCTTC. Translated: CASSEGAGGVYGYTF. The chain is built from TRBV6-1 and TRBJ1-2; 8 bases are shared with TRBD1. The CDR3 is 15 amino acids. Germline V lookup: CDR1 MNHNS, CDR2 SASEGT. Trimming cost V 1 base and J 4 bases; bases outside gene matches: 5.

The chain couples TRBV28 to TRBJ2-7; 7 bases match TRBD2. Trimming at V came to 6 bases and at J to 0 bases, leaving 8 bases not matched to a gene. Germline CDR1 MDHEN, CDR2 SYDVKM. The CDR3 contains 15 residues. The CDR3 DNA reads as TGTGCCAGCAGCCCGACGCCTAGCGGCTCCTACGAGCAGTACTTC. It encodes CASSPTPSGSYEQYF.

The rearrangement links TRBV7-3 to TRBJ2-3; possibly TRBD1 for D (5 bases). The CDR3 is 15 residues long. V lost 1 base, J lost 2 bases, and 10 bases lay in between. In germline, CDR1 is SGHTA, CDR2 FQGTGA. The chain's CDR3 is CASSLRGRYTDTQYF. The CDR3 nucleotides read TGTGCCAGCAGCTTAAGGGGCAGATACACAGATACGCAGTATTTT.

The chain couples TRBV6-5 to TRBJ2-1, with TRBD1 as a possible D gene (5 bases). The germline V gene encodes CDR1 MNHEY and CDR2 SVGAGI. Trimming took off 6 bases at V and 1 base at J, with 10 bases between the two ends. The CDR3 is 14 amino acids. The CDR3 coding sequence is TGTGCCAGCAGGGGGCAGGGTTCCTACAATGAGCAGTTCTTC. Its protein is CASRGQGSYNEQFF.